Listed below are T cell receptor beta chains from one sample, sequenced in a study of blood T cell repertoires in COVID-19. Profiling relied on immunoSEQ multiplex PCR, and the TCRdb table lists in-frame clones only, not all of them. The sample lists 200,000 to 250,000 clones, more than 70% occurring once. The material sequenced was PBMCs or T cells enriched from blood (not recorded which). The source is a man under 40 with acute COVID-19. Both conserved end residues are part of each CDR3. The order of the fields is clone size, V gene, CDR3 protein. Where a row states a size, it is once, few, many or the class of an expanded clone; other rows omit it.

size: NA; V: TRBV30; CDR3: CAWTGTGQSGELFF
size: NA; V: TRBV6-2/TRBV6-3; CDR3: CASSFGLTGFRNQPQHF
size: few; V: TRBV7-6; CDR3: CASSLDGLGDEKLFF
size: few; V: TRBV12-3/TRBV12-4; CDR3: CASSFMNEQFF
size: NA; V: TRBV2; CDR3: CASERTDFTDTQYF
size: few; V: TRBV18; CDR3: CASSPPLQETQYF
size: NA; V: TRBV27; CDR3: CASRPRQSSYNSPLHF
size: NA; V: TRBV5-1; CDR3: CASSLVQPAETQYF
size: once; V: TRBV3-1/TRBV3-2; CDR3: CASTTSGVAHEQYF
size: NA; V: TRBV29-1; CDR3: CSVGGQISRHEQYF
size: NA; V: TRBV25-1; CDR3: CASTEGGTEAFF
size: NA; V: TRBV5-6; CDR3: CASSFQSGNQPQHF
size: few; V: TRBV3-1/TRBV3-2; CDR3: CASSQVTGPLQGEQFF
size: NA; V: TRBV3-1/TRBV3-2; CDR3: CASSTRDREIVGGELFF
size: NA; V: TRBV3-1/TRBV3-2; CDR3: CASSQDPGVNEQFF
size: few; V: TRBV6-4; CDR3: CSKTEIPGWCYGYTF
size: NA; V: TRBV2; CDR3: CASSPGGGGSTDTQYF
size: few; V: TRBV3-1/TRBV3-2; CDR3: CASSQDLLGAGGYTF
size: once; V: TRBV5-1; CDR3: CASTTTSGGGSYEQYF
size: NA; V: TRBV11-2; CDR3: CASSLELAGWETQYF
size: NA; V: TRBV3-1/TRBV3-2; CDR3: CASRTTGTKAETQYF
size: NA; V: TRBV7-2; CDR3: CASSLDSGSNQPQHF
size: NA; V: TRBV4-1; CDR3: CASSQEGGEETQYF
size: NA; V: TRBV2; CDR3: CASRGQGLAKNIQYF
size: NA; V: TRBV28; CDR3: CASGPSGTQYF
size: NA; V: TRBV19; CDR3: CASSIGGGVGEQYF
size: NA; V: TRBV28; CDR3: CASSSGKGNTEAFF
size: NA; V: TRBV28; CDR3: CASNPQGAREQYF
size: NA; V: TRBV7-2; CDR3: CASLIAGGIAGELFF
size: NA; V: TRBV28; CDR3: CASGPFGRTNEKLFF
size: NA; V: TRBV10-2; CDR3: CASSVGGGGNTQYF
size: few; V: TRBV18; CDR3: CASSRTGTDTQYF
size: NA; V: TRBV5-5; CDR3: CASSPSGVQGNTEAFF
size: NA; V: TRBV10-3; CDR3: CAIRVDPRPDTQYF
size: NA; V: TRBV2; CDR3: CASSWSQRNFEEQYF
size: NA; V: TRBV30; CDR3: CAWSGQGLSPLHF
size: NA; V: TRBV14; CDR3: CASSQQTPGANVLTF
size: NA; V: TRBV5-1; CDR3: CASSTGGRGDTQYF
size: NA; V: TRBV30; CDR3: CAWSPSTGTAFNQPQHF
size: few; V: TRBV11-2; CDR3: CASSLAGLAGAKETQYF
size: NA; V: TRBV10-2; CDR3: CASSENTKRGGYTF
size: NA; V: TRBV2; CDR3: CASSEGTGEQYF
size: NA; V: TRBV27; CDR3: CASSLNQGYEQYF
size: NA; V: TRBV14; CDR3: CASSPGWNTEAFF
size: few; V: TRBV7-3; CDR3: CASSRTGTENYGYTF
size: NA; V: TRBV11-2; CDR3: CASSLGPNGPSSWSEQYF